These T cell receptor beta chains were read from a single sample in a study of shared clonotypes between healthy human individuals. The protocol was immunoSEQ multiplex PCR, while the TCRdb copy is restricted to in-frame clones and leaves out a portion. The table shows about 2 million clones, with about 94% occurring only once. Sequencing was performed on naive CD8+ T cells sorted from blood. The origin of the receptors is a man aged 18 to 29 in good health. The CDR3 runs from the conserved cysteine through the conserved F or W.

J gene: TRBJ2-7
V gene: TRBV5-6
CDR3 protein: CASSLTSGGLLYEQYF

J gene: TRBJ2-6
V gene: TRBV7-9
CDR3 protein: CASSPAAGGGANVLTF

J gene: TRBJ2-1
V gene: TRBV4-1
CDR3 protein: CASSHKDAYEQFF

J gene: TRBJ2-7
V gene: TRBV5-3
CDR3 protein: CARSLGVTYEQYF

J gene: TRBJ2-7
V gene: TRBV11-2
CDR3 protein: CASSLGRGYEQYF

J gene: TRBJ2-7
V gene: TRBV28
CDR3 protein: CASSSQTESPSYEQYF

J gene: TRBJ2-7
V gene: TRBV7-8
CDR3 protein: CASSLNRGGEQYF

J gene: TRBJ1-1
V gene: TRBV10-1
CDR3 protein: CASSDTGTEAFF

J gene: TRBJ2-1
V gene: TRBV6-6
CDR3 protein: CASSYWGLAGDNEQFF

J gene: TRBJ1-1
V gene: TRBV19
CDR3 protein: CASSSPGQVNTEAFF

J gene: TRBJ2-7
V gene: TRBV10-3
CDR3 protein: CAINTGTSLREQYF

J gene: TRBJ1-1
V gene: TRBV5-1
CDR3 protein: CASSLAPTAMNTEAFF

J gene: TRBJ2-4
V gene: TRBV27
CDR3 protein: CASSLTRVATGGTGGIQYF

J gene: TRBJ2-7
V gene: TRBV5-4
CDR3 protein: CASSLGPNYEQYF

J gene: TRBJ2-1
V gene: TRBV19
CDR3 protein: CASSIDREGPNEQFF

J gene: TRBJ2-5
V gene: TRBV4-3
CDR3 protein: CASSQREGGVETQYF

J gene: TRBJ2-7
V gene: TRBV19
CDR3 protein: CASSIGYPGTSGYEQYF

J gene: TRBJ1-2
V gene: TRBV5-1
CDR3 protein: CASSLEPASNYGYTF

J gene: TRBJ2-7
V gene: TRBV19
CDR3 protein: CASSIGVTYEQYF

J gene: TRBJ1-1
V gene: TRBV29-1
CDR3 protein: CSVEKVEAFF

J gene: TRBJ1-1
V gene: TRBV27
CDR3 protein: CASSHGAGVTEAFF

J gene: TRBJ2-3
V gene: TRBV27
CDR3 protein: CATLGDTQYF

J gene: TRBJ1-2
V gene: TRBV27
CDR3 protein: CASSISGARDGYTF

J gene: TRBJ2-5
V gene: TRBV18
CDR3 protein: CASSSDRGGTQYF

J gene: TRBJ1-5
V gene: TRBV7-8
CDR3 protein: CASSERLQGVIIGNQPQHF

J gene: TRBJ2-1
V gene: TRBV6-5
CDR3 protein: CASSPRLAGYNEQFF

J gene: TRBJ1-1
V gene: TRBV5-1
CDR3 protein: CASSWTGGEAFF

J gene: TRBJ2-7
V gene: TRBV7-2
CDR3 protein: CASSLAGDEQYF

J gene: TRBJ1-1
V gene: TRBV15
CDR3 protein: CATSSGRLNTEAFF

J gene: TRBJ1-1
V gene: TRBV5-1
CDR3 protein: CASSYNRGYTEAFF

J gene: TRBJ1-1
V gene: TRBV28
CDR3 protein: CASSLGQGEGMNTEAFF

J gene: TRBJ2-3
V gene: TRBV27
CDR3 protein: CASSPGQRADTQYF

J gene: TRBJ2-7
V gene: TRBV19
CDR3 protein: CASSTDGRGTYEQYF

J gene: TRBJ1-5
V gene: TRBV6-1
CDR3 protein: CASRGIYSNQPQHF

J gene: TRBJ2-5
V gene: TRBV4-3
CDR3 protein: CASSQDVESGTQYF

J gene: TRBJ2-7
V gene: TRBV15
CDR3 protein: CATSREWGTAEPYEQYF

J gene: TRBJ2-5
V gene: TRBV29-1
CDR3 protein: CSVVAVRDLQETQYF

J gene: TRBJ2-7
V gene: TRBV6-1
CDR3 protein: CASNQGYEQYF

J gene: TRBJ2-4
V gene: TRBV6-5
CDR3 protein: CASSFSLAKNIQYF

J gene: TRBJ2-7
V gene: TRBV7-9
CDR3 protein: CASSMDSYEQYF

J gene: TRBJ2-3
V gene: TRBV9
CDR3 protein: CASSVEAGLPTDTQYF

J gene: TRBJ2-2
V gene: TRBV4-3
CDR3 protein: CASSQRGGAGELFF

J gene: TRBJ2-7
V gene: TRBV6-1
CDR3 protein: CASSDPFRGGFEQYF